Each of the 29 T cell receptor beta chains below was sequenced from the same sample in a study of shared clonotypes between healthy human individuals. The table came from immunoSEQ multiplex PCR; TCRdb's copy has only in-frame clones and leaves some out. In the table there are approximately 1.4 million clones, 95% to 99% of which are singletons. Material for sequencing was naive CD4+ T cells sorted from blood. Sample subset: CD45RA+ positively selected. Source of these receptors: a man in his thirties or forties in good health.

This clone has just one count. CDR3 protein: CASSLAGGPLSNEQFF. The CDR3 DNA is TGTGCCAGCAGCTTAGCGGGAGGGCCTTTGAGCAATGAGCAGTTCTTC. This chain joins TRBV28 and TRBJ2-1, with 11 positions matching TRBD2. Per germline, CDR1 MDHEN and CDR2 SYDVKM. Germline trimming cut 6 bases from V and 6 bases from J; bases unmatched to any gene: 10. This CDR3 is 16 amino acids long.

This sequence joins TRBV18 and TRBJ2-5, with D tentatively TRBD2 (6 bases). The CDR3 loop spans 14 amino acids. V lost 3 bases and J lost 4, with 12 bases in between. Germline V CDR1 and CDR2: KGHSH, LQKENI. The CDR3 DNA reads TGTGCCAGCTCACCTATGGGGGGACGAGAGACCCAGTACTTC. It specifies CASSPMGGRETQYF. Full variable domain (missing parts from reference TRBV18 and TRBJ2-5): NAGVMQNPRHLVRRRGQEARLRCSPMKGHSHVYWYRQLPEEGLKFMVYLQKENIIDESGMPKERFSAEFPKEGPSILRIQQVVRGDSAAYFCASSPMGGRETQYFGPGTRLLVL.

The rearrangement links TRBV28 to TRBJ2-3; no clear D. The CDR3 consists of 16 residues. Germline CDR1 and CDR2: MDHEN and SYDVKM. The V end lost 6 bases, the J end lost 5 bases, and 21 bases lay between the germline ends. CDR3 protein: CASRPDLLGAEDTQYF. The CDR3 DNA follows: TGTGCCAGCAGACCCGATTTGTTGGGCGCGGAAGATACGCAGTATTTT.

The V and J genes are TRBV19 and TRBJ2-1; D could derive from TRBD1 or TRBD2 (5 bases each). This CDR3 region has 15 residues. Germline V gene sequence: CDR1 LNHDA, CDR2 SQIVND (reference sequence). V lost 4 bases to trimming and J lost 9 bases, with 19 bases between them. This chain's CDR3 is CASSTGRLRVGEQFF. For the CDR3, the DNA is TGTGCCAGTAGTACGGGACGGCTTAGGGTGGGTGAGCAGTTCTTC.

This sequence joins TRBV18 and TRBJ1-2; a possible D gene is TRBD1 (5 bases). Germline loops: CDR1 KGHSH, CDR2 LQKENI. CDR3 length: 14 amino acids. The ends were cut back, 0 bases at V and 0 bases at J, with 5 bases in the middle. The CDR3 DNA reads TGTGCCAGCTCACCACCGGGGGCTAACTATGGCTACACCTTC. This encodes CASSPPGANYGYTF.

The chain employs TRBV19 and TRBJ2-7; 9 bases line up with TRBD1. V dropped 6 bases and J dropped 0; count of bases not matched to a gene: 6. The CDR3 has 15 residues. Per the germline V gene, CDR1 is LNHDA and CDR2 is SQIVND (reference sequence). CDR3 in amino acids: CASRRGTGISYEQYF. CDR3 bases: TGTGCCAGTAGGAGGGGGACAGGGATCTCCTACGAGCAGTACTTC.

The chain has TRBV7-6 and TRBJ2-1, with 8 nucleotides matching TRBD1. The V gene end was trimmed by 0 bases and the J gene end by 2 bases; junction bases not matched to a gene: 0. Germline CDR1 reads SGHVS; CDR2 reads FNYEAQ. The CDR3 is made up of 15 amino acids. This chain's CDR3 is CASSLAQGAYNEQFF. As DNA, the CDR3 is TGTGCCAGCAGCTTAGCACAGGGGGCCTACAATGAGCAGTTCTTC.

The gene calls are TRBV18 and TRBJ1-2; D perhaps matches TRBD1 (6 bases). The CDR3 runs 13 residues. With 2 bases removed from V and 4 bases from J, the gap between germline ends came to 8 bases. The germline CDR1 and CDR2 sequences are KGHSH and LQKENI. CDR3 loop: CASSPTGTYGYTF. CDR3 DNA sequence: TGTGCCAGCTCACCAACAGGGACCTATGGCTACACCTTC.

The chain couples TRBV19 to TRBJ2-7, with unresolved D. V lost 1 base and J 3 bases, leaving 7 bases between the germline ends. This CDR3 is built from 13 residues. The V gene's germline CDR1 is LNHDA and CDR2 SQIVND (reference sequence). The CDR3 bases are TGTGCCAGTAGTATAGGACTGAACTACGAGCAGTACTTC. This translates into CASSIGLNYEQYF.

The genes are TRBV5-8 and TRBJ1-1; 12 bases match TRBD1. Germline values: CDR1 SGHTS, CDR2 YDEGEE. V lost 4 bases, J lost 4 bases, and 8 bases stayed unmatched. The CDR3 spans 16 residues. The CDR3: CASSIGTGGAGTEAFF. The CDR3 DNA follows: TGTGCCAGCAGCATCGGGACAGGGGGCGCGGGCACTGAAGCTTTCTTT.

The chain joins TRBV10-1 to TRBJ1-2; 10 nucleotides agree with TRBD1. The CDR3 consists of 18 residues. CDR1 is WNHNN and CDR2 is SYGVQD in the germline V gene (reference sequence). J lost 5 bases, V lost 8 bases, and 20 bases had no gene match. The CDR3 here is CASVPDRGRLGFVYGYTF. The CDR3 DNA is TGCGCCAGCGTGCCAGACAGGGGGCGCTTGGGATTTGTTTATGGCTACACCTTC.

The rearrangement links TRBV4-3 to TRBJ2-1, with 7 bases fitting TRBD2. CDR1 LGHNA and CDR2 YSLEER come from the germline V gene. J lost 0 bases, V lost 0 bases, and 8 bases had no gene match. The CDR3 length is 18 residues. CDR3 region: CASSQECSGSSSYNEQFF. The CDR3 DNA reads TGCGCCAGCAGCCAAGAGTGTAGCGGGTCGAGCTCCTACAATGAGCAGTTCTTC.

The rearrangement joins TRBV7-9 to TRBJ2-3; D remains unclear. Germline-derived CDR1 and CDR2 are SEHNR and FQNEAQ (reference sequence). The ends were cut back, 5 bases at V and 2 bases at J, with 8 bases in the middle. The CDR3 contains 13 residues. CDR3 loop: CASSPKSTDTQYF. The CDR3 region has the DNA TGTGCCAGCAGCCCAAAATCCACAGATACGCAGTATTTT. Based on the CDR3 plus reference TRBV7-9 and TRBJ2-3, the full variable domain is DTGVSQNPRHKITKRGQNVTFRCDPISEHNRLYWYRQTLGQGPEFLTYFQNEAQLEKSRLLSDRFSAERPKGSFSTLEIQRTEQGDSAMYLCASSPKSTDTQYFGPGTRLTVL.

The chain has TRBV5-8 and TRBJ1-5; D is perhaps TRBD1 (6 bases). CDR3 length: 15 amino acids. CDR1 and CDR2 (germline): SGHTS, YDEGEE. V lost 0 bases and J lost 2, with 9 bases in between. CDR3 residues: CASSLGAGGNQPQHF. For the CDR3, the DNA is TGTGCCAGCAGCTTGGGGGCAGGGGGCAATCAGCCCCAGCATTTT. Combining the CDR3 with reference TRBV5-8 and TRBJ1-5 gives the whole variable domain EAGVTQSPTHLIKTRGQQATLRCSPISGHTSVYWYQQALGLGLQFLLWYDEGEERNRGNFPPRFSGRQFPNYSSELNVNALELEDSALYLCASSLGAGGNQPQHFGDGTRLSIL.

V gene TRBV27 combines with J gene TRBJ2-1; 8 bases map to TRBD2. The CDR3 loop spans 15 amino acids. The V and J ends lost 5 bases and 6 bases, in that order; junction bases with no gene match: 9. Looked up from germline, CDR1 is MNHEY and CDR2 is SMNVEV (reference sequence). CDR3 coding DNA: TGTGCCAGCAGTCCGAAAGCGGGAGTAGGCAATGAGCAGTTCTTC. Translation: CASSPKAGVGNEQFF.

The gene calls are TRBV5-1 and TRBJ2-2, with 13 bases identical to TRBD2. Germline values: CDR1 SGHRS, CDR2 YFSETQ. This CDR3 comprises 19 residues. The J segment lost 6 bases and the V segment lost 3 bases, leaving 14 bases of the junction unmatched. CDR3 nucleotide sequence: TGCGCCAGCAGCTCCGGGACTAGCGGGATCCGATTGCGGGCCGGGGAGCTGTTTTTT. Amino acid sequence: CASSSGTSGIRLRAGELFF.

The chain joins TRBV7-8 to TRBJ2-7, with D hard to call. Deletions cut 3 bases from V and 4 bases from J, with 7 bases between. There are 12 residues in the CDR3. The germline V gene has CDR1 SGHVS and CDR2 FQNEAQ. The CDR3 nucleotides read TGTGCCAGCAGCTTCGGTTATTACGAGCAGTACTTC. Translating it yields CASSFGYYEQYF.

The CDR3 region has the DNA TGCAGTGCTAGGGCCCTTGTGGAGCAGTACTTC. This encodes CSARALVEQYF. The J gene is TRBJ2-7, the V gene TRBV20-1; D call uncertain. V lost 3 bases and J 7 bases, leaving 10 bases between the germline ends. Germline-derived CDR1 and CDR2 are DFQATT and SNEGSKA (reference sequence). CDR3 size: 11 residues.

The genes are TRBV5-5 and TRBJ2-7, with D unclear. Trimming took off 0 bases at V and 6 bases at J, with 7 bases between the two ends. The germline CDR1 and CDR2 sequences are SGHKS and YYEKEE (reference sequence). The CDR3 covers 12 residues. CDR3 amino acids: CASSLGTPEQYF. As DNA, the CDR3 is TGTGCCAGCAGCTTGGGCACACCCGAGCAGTACTTC.

V is TRBV7-6 and J is TRBJ2-3; weak D call: TRBD2 (6 bases). Trimming removed 4 bases at V and 0 bases at J, with 20 bases between. The CDR3 contains 18 residues. Germline assignment: CDR1 SGHVS and CDR2 FNYEAQ. The CDR3 reads CASSSKPRDFSSTDTQYF. CDR3 bases: TGTGCCAGCAGCTCGAAGCCCCGGGACTTCTCTAGCACAGATACGCAGTATTTT.

The chain's CDR3 is CASSDSRLAGTTGELFF. The CDR3 coding sequence is TGTGCCAGCAGTGACTCTCGACTAGCGGGAACTACCGGGGAGCTGTTTTTT. The chain combines TRBV6-4 with TRBJ2-2; 11 bases agree with TRBD2. This CDR3 is 17 amino acids long. Germline lookup yields CDR1 MRHNA and CDR2 SNTAGT. J lost 5 bases, V lost 0 bases, and 5 bases had no gene match.

The chain recombines TRBV15 with TRBJ2-3, with D hard to call. The CDR3 is made up of 15 amino acids. Germline V lookup: CDR1 LNHNV, CDR2 YYDKDF (reference sequence). Trimming took off 0 bases at V and 0 bases at J, with 7 bases between the two ends. As DNA, the CDR3 is TGTGCCACCAGCAGAGACAAGCTTAGCACAGATACGCAGTATTTT. It is translated as CATSRDKLSTDTQYF.

The J gene is TRBJ2-7, the V gene TRBV7-2; 7 nucleotides align to TRBD2. With V trimmed by 7 bases and J by 7 bases, 4 bases remained unmatched. The CDR3 is made up of 11 amino acids. In germline, CDR1 is SGHTA, CDR2 FQGNSA. DNA for the CDR3: TGTGCCAGCACCTTGGGGGGGGAGCAGTACTTC. Its protein product is CASTLGGEQYF.

This chain links TRBV2 with TRBJ2-7; D call uncertain. V lost 9 bases, J lost 5 bases, and 17 bases lay in between. There are 13 residues in the CDR3. The germline gives CDR1 SNHLY, CDR2 FYNNEI. The CDR3 region is CARHPLQRHEQYF. CDR3 coding DNA: TGTGCCAGACACCCACTACAGCGCCACGAGCAGTACTTC. Together with reference TRBV2 and TRBJ2-7, the CDR3 gives the full variable domain: EPEVTQTPSHQVTQMGQEVILRCVPISNHLYFYWYRQILGQKVEFLVSFYNNEISEKSEIFDDQFSVERPDGSNFTLKIRSTKLEDSAMYFCARHPLQRHEQYFGPGTRLTVT.

The chain employs TRBV5-4 and TRBJ2-5; D ambiguous. The CDR3 has 18 residues. The ends were cut back, 4 bases at V and 2 bases at J, with 24 bases in the middle. Germline CDR1 SGHNT, CDR2 YYREEE (reference sequence). CDR3 amino acids: CASSLKVSARIPQETQYF. The CDR3 coding sequence is TGTGCCAGCAGCCTCAAGGTTTCGGCCCGTATACCACAAGAGACCCAGTACTTC.

The V and J genes are TRBV2 and TRBJ1-2; D gene ambiguous. CDR1 is SNHLY, CDR2 FYNNEI, per germline. V was pared by 7 bases and J by 4 bases, with 16 bases between. The CDR3 is 14 amino acids. The CDR3 loop is CASIGQLRTYGYTF. CDR3 nucleotides: TGTGCCAGCATAGGGCAGCTCCGTACCTATGGCTACACCTTC.

The V call is TRBV5-6, the J call TRBJ2-7, with TRBD2 matching 8 bases. Per germline, CDR1 SGHDT and CDR2 YYEEEE. The junction had 9 bases not matched to a gene; V was cut back by 4 bases and J by 3 bases. The CDR3 consists of 15 residues. The CDR3 DNA reads as TGTGCCAGCAGCCTAGCGAGACTAGCGAGCTACGAGCAGTACTTC. Protein product: CASSLARLASYEQYF.

The chain links TRBV7-6 to TRBJ2-7; D ambiguous. Germline lookup yields CDR1 SGHVS and CDR2 FNYEAQ. Trimming removed 0 bases at V and 2 bases at J, with 11 bases between. The CDR3 runs 15 residues. DNA for the CDR3: TGTGCCAGCAGCTTAGCACACGTCACCCCCTACGAGCAGTACTTC. This sequence encodes CASSLAHVTPYEQYF.

As DNA, the CDR3 is TGTGCCAGCAGCTTGGCTAGCGGATACTACAATGAGCAGTTCTTC. Translating gives CASSLASGYYNEQFF. The genes are TRBV5-4 and TRBJ2-1, with TRBD2 identical over 7 bases. The germline gives CDR1 SGHNT, CDR2 YYREEE (reference sequence). This CDR3 is built from 15 residues. Germline trimming cut 0 bases from V and 3 bases from J; bases unmatched to any gene: 3.